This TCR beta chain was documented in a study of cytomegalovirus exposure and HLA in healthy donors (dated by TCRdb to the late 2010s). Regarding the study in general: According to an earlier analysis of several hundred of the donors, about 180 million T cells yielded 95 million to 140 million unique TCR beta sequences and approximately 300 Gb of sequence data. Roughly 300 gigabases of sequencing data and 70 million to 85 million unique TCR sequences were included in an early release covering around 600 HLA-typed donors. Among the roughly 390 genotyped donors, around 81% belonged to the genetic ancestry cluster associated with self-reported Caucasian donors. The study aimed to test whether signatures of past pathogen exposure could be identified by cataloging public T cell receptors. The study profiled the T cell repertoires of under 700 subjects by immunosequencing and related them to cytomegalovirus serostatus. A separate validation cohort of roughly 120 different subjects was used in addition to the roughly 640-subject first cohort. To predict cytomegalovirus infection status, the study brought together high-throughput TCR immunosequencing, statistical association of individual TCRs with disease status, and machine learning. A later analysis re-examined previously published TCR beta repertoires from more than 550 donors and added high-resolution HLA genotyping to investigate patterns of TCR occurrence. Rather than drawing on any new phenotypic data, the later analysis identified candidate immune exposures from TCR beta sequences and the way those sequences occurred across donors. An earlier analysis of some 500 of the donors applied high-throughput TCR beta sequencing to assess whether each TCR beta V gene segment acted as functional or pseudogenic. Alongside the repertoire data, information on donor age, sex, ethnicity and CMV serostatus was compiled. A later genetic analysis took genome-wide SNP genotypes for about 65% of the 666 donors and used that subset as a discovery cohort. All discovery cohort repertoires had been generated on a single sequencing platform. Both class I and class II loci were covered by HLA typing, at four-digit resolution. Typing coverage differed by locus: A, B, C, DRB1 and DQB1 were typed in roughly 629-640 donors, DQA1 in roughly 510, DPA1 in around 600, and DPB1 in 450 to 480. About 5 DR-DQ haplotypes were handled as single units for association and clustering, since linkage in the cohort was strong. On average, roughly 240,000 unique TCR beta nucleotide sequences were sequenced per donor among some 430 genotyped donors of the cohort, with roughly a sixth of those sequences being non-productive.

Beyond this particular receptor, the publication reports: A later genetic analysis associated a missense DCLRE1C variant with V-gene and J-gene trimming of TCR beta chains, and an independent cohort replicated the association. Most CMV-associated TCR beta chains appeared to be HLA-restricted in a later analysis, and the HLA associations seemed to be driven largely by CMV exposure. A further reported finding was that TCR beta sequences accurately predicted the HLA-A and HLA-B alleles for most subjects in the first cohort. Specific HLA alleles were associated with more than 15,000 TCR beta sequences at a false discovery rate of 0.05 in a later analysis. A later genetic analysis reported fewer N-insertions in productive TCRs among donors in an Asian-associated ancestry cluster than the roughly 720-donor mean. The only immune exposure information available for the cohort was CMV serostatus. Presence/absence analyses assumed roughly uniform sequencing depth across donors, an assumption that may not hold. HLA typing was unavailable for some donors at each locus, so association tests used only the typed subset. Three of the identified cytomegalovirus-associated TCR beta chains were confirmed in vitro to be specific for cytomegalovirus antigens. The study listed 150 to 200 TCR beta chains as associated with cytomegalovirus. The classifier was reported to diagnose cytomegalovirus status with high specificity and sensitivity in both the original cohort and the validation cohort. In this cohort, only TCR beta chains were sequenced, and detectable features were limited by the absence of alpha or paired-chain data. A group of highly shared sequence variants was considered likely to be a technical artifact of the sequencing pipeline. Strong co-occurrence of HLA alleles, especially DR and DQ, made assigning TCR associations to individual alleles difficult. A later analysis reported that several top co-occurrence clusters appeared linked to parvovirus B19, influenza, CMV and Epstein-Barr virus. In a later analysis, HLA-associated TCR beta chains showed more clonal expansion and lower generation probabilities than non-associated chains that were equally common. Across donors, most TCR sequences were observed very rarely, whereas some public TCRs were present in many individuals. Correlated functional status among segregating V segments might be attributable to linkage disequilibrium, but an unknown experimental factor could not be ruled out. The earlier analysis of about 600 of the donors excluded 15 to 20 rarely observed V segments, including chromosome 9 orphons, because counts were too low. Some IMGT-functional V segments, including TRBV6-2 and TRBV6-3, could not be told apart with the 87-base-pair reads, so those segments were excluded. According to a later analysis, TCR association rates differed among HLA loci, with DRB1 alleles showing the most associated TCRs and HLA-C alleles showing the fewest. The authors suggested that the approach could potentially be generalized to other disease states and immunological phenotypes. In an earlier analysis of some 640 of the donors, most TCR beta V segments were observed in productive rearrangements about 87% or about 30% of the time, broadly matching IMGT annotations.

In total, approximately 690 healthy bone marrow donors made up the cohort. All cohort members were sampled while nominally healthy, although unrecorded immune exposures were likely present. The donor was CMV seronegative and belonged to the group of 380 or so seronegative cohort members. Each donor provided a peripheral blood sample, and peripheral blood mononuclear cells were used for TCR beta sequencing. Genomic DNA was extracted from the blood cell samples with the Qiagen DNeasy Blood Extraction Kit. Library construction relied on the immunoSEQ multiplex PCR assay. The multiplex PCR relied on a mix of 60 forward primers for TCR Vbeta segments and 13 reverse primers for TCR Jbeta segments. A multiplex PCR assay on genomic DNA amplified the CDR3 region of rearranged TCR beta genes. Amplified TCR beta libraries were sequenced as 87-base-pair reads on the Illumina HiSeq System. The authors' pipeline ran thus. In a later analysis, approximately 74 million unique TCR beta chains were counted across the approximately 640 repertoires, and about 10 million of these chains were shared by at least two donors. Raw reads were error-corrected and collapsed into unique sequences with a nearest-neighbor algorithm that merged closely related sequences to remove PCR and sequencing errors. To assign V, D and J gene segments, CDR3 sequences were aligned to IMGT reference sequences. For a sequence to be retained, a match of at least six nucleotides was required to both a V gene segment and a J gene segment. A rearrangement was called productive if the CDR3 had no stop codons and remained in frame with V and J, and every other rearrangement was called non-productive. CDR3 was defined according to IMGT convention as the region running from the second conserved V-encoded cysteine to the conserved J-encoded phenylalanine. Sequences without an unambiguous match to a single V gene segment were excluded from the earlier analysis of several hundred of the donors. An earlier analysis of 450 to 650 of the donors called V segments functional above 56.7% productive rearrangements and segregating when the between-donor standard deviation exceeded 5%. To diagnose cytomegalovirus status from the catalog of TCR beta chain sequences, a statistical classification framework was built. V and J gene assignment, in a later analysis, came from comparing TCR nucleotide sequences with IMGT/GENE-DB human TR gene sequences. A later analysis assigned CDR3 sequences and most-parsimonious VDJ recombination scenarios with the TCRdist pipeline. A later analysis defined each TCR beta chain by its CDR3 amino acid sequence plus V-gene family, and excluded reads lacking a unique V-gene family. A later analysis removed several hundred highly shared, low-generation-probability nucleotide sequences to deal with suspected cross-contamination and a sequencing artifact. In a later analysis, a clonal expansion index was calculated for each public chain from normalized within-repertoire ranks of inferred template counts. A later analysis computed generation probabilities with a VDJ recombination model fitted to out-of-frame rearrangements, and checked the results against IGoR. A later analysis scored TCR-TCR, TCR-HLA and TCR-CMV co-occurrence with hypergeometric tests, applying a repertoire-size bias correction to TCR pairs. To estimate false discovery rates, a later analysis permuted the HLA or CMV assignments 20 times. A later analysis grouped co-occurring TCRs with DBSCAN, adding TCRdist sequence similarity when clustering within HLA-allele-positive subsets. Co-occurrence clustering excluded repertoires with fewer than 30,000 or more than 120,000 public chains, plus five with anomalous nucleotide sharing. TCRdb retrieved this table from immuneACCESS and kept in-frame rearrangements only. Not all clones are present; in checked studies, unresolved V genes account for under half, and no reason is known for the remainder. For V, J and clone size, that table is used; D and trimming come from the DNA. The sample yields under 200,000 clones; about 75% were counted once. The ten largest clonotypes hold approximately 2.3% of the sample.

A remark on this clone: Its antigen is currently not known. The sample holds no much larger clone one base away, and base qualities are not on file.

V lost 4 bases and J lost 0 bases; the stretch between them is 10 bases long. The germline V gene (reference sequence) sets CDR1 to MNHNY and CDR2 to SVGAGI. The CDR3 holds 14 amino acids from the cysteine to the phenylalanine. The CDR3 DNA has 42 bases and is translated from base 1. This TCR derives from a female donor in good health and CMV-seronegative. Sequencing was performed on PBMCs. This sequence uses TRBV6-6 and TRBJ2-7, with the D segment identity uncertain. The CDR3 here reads CASSFPGSSYEQYF. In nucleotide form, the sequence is TGTGCCAGCAGTTTCCCTGGCAGCTCCTACGAGCAGTACTTC.